A selection of T cell receptor beta chains follows, all from one sample in a study of cytomegalovirus exposure and HLA in healthy donors. TCRdb's table, derived via immunoSEQ multiplex PCR, lists solely in-frame clones and lacks some. This table has approximately 170,000 clones, around 80% appearing once. The sample comprised PBMCs. Receptors originate from a woman in her thirties or forties in good health and CMV-seropositive. Both conserved end residues are part of each CDR3. The order of the fields is CDR3 protein, CDR3 DNA, J gene, V gene, clone size, D gene. A D gene is named only where the DNA matches it firmly. The size field is filled for only some rows; it gives once, few, many or a size class.

CASSEQGGSNQPQHF | TGTGCCAGCAGTGAGCAGGGAGGTAGCAATCAGCCCCAGCATTTT | TRBJ1-5 | TRBV6-1 | few | -
CASSNGQGPNEKLFF | TGTGCCAGCTCCAATGGACAGGGCCCTAATGAAAAACTGTTTTTT | TRBJ1-4 | TRBV18 | - | TRBD1
CASSPRPGGDSFKYF | TGTGCCAGCAGTCCGCGACCCGGTGGAGACTCTTTTAAGTACTTC | TRBJ2-4 | TRBV6-6 | - | -
CASSPRVEKNTGELFF | TGTGCCAGCAGCCCCCGGGTAGAGAAGAACACCGGGGAGCTGTTTTTT | TRBJ2-2 | TRBV7-9 | - | -
CASSLTGGIYEQYF | TGTGCCAGCAGCTTGACCGGGGGGATCTACGAGCAGTACTTC | TRBJ2-7 | TRBV7-6 | - | TRBD2
CAWSHRAVSNQPQHF | TGTGCCTGGAGTCACAGGGCTGTGAGCAATCAGCCCCAGCATTTT | TRBJ1-5 | TRBV30 | few | -
CASSPVAGANGLTF | TGTGCCAGCAGCCCTGTTGCTGGGGCCAACGGCCTGACTTTC | TRBJ2-6 | TRBV7-3 | - | -
CASSYFGTNTGELFF | TGTGCCAGCAGTTACTTCGGGACGAACACCGGGGAGCTGTTTTTT | TRBJ2-2 | TRBV6-5 | few | -
CASSPRTGFYANTEAFF | TGTGCCAGCTCACCAAGGACAGGTTTTTACGCTAACACTGAAGCTTTCTTT | TRBJ1-1 | TRBV18 | - | TRBD1
CASSERISGGAVHTQYF | TGTGCCAGCAGTGAAAGGATTAGCGGGGGGGCCGTGCATACGCAGTATTTT | TRBJ2-3 | TRBV6-1 | - | TRBD2
CASSHKGPTSNEQFF | TGTGCCAGCAGCCATAAAGGCCCGACTAGCAATGAGCAGTTCTTC | TRBJ2-1 | TRBV5-4 | few | -
CASSRGPYEQYF | TGCGCCAGCAGCCGTGGCCCCTACGAGCAGTACTTC | TRBJ2-7 | TRBV5-1 | - | -
CASRQGNYGYPF | TGTGCCAGTAGGCAGGGGAACTATGGCTACCCCTTC | TRBJ1-2 | TRBV19 | - | -
CASRAKQGEAFF | TGTGCCAGTAGGGCCAAACAGGGTGAAGCTTTCTTT | TRBJ1-1 | TRBV19 | - | -
CASSQDLRRFRGNTEAFF | TGCGCCAGCAGCCAAGATCTAAGGAGGTTTCGCGGGAACACTGAAGCTTTCTTT | TRBJ1-1 | TRBV4-3 | - | -
CASSARGPNSPLHF | TGTGCCAGCAGTGCCCGGGGTCCAAACTCACCCCTCCACTTT | TRBJ1-6 | TRBV2 | - | -
CASSEIPSGGANEQFF | TGTGCCAGCAGTGAAATCCCTAGCGGGGGGGCCAATGAGCAGTTCTTC | TRBJ2-1 | TRBV2 | few | TRBD2